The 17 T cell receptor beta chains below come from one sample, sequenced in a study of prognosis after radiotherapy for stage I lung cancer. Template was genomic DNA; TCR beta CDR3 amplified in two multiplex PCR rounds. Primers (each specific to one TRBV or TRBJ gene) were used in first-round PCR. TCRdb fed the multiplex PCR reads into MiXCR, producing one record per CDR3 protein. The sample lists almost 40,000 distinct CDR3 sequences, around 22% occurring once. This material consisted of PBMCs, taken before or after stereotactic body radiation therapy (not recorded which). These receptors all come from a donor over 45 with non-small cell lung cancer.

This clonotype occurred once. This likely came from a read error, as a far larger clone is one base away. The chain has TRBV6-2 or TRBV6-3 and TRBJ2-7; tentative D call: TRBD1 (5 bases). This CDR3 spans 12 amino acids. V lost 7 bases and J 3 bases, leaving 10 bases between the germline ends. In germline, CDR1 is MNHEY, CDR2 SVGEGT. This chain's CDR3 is CASTLTVYEQYF. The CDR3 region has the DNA TGTGCCAGCACCCTGACAGTCTACGAGCAGTACTTC.

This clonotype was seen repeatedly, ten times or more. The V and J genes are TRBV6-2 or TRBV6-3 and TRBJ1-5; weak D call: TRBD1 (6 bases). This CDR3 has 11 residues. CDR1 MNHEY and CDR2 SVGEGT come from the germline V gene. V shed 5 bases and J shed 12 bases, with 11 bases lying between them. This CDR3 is CASSDTGFQHF. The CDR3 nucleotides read TGTGCCAGCAGTGACACAGGGTTCCAGCATTTT.

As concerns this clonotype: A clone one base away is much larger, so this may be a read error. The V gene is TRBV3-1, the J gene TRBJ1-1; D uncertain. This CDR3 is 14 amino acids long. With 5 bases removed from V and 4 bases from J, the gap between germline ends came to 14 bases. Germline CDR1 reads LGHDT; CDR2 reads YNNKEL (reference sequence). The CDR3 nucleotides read TGTGCCAGCAGCATAGGGATCACGAGCACTGAAGCTTTCTTT. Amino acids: CASSIGITSTEAFF.

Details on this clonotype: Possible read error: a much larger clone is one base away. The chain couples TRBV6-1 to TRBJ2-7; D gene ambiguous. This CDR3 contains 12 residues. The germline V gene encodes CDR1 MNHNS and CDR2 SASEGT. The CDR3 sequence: CAFPELYYDQYF. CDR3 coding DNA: TGTGCCTTCCCAGAGCTGTACTACGATCAGTACTTC.

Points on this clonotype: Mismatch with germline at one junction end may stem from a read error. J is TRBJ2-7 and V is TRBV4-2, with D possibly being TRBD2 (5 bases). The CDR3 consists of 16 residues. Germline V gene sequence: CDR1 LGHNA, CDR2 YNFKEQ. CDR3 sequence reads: CASSPNPGDLTYDQYF. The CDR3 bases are TGTGCCAGCAGCCCAAATCCCGGGGATCTTACCTACGATCAGTACTTC.

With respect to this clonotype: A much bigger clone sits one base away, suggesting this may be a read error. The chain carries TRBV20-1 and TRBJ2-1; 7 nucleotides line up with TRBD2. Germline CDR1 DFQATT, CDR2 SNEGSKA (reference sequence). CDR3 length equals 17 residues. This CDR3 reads CSANPILAVVSGNEQLF. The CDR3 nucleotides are TGCAGTGCTAACCCCATCCTAGCGGTAGTGAGCGGCAATGAGCAGCTCTTC.

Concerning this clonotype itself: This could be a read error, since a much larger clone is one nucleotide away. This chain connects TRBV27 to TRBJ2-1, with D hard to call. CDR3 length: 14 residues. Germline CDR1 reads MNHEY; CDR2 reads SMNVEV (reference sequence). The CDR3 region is CASSPRFPYSEQFF. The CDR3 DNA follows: TGTGCCAGCAGCCCCCGCTTCCCCTACAGTGAGCAGTTCTTC.

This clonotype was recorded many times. The CDR3 DNA reads TGTGCTAGTGGTTTAGGGGGGAACACTGAAGCTTTCTTT. The encoded protein is CASGLGGNTEAFF. The chain combines TRBV12-5 with TRBJ1-1; weak D call: TRBD1 (6 bases). Looked up from germline, CDR1 is LGHNT and CDR2 is FRNRAP. Trimming took off 3 bases at V and 1 base at J, with 6 bases between the two ends. The CDR3 covers 13 residues. Using reference TRBV12-5 and TRBJ1-1 for the parts outside the CDR3, the full variable domain is DARVTQTPRHKVTEMGQEVTMRCQPILGHNTVFWYRQTMMQGLELLAYFRNRAPLDDSGMPKDRFSAEMPDATLATLKIQPSEPRDSAVYFCASGLGGNTEAFFGQGTRLTVV.

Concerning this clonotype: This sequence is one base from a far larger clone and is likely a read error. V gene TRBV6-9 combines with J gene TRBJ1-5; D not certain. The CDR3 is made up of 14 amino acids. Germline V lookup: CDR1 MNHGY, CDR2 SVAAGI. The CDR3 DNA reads TGTGCCAGCAGTTCCTCGGGCTTCAATCAGCCCCCGCATTTT. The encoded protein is CASSSSGFNQPPHF.

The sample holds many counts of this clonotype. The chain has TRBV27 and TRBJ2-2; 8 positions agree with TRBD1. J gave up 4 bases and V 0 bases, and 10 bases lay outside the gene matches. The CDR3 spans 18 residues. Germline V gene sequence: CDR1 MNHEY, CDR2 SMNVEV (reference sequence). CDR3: CASSLSAASGGVTGELFF. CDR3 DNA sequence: TGTGCCAGCAGTTTATCGGCAGCATCAGGGGGCGTCACCGGGGAGCTGTTTTTT.

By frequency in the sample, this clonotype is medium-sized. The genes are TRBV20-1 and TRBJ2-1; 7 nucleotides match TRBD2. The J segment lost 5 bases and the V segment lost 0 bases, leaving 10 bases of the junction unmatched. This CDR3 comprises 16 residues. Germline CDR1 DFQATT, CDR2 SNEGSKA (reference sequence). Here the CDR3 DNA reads TGCAGTGCTAGAGATTTCGTAGCGGGCCAAGACAATGAGCAGTTCTTC. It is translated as CSARDFVAGQDNEQFF.

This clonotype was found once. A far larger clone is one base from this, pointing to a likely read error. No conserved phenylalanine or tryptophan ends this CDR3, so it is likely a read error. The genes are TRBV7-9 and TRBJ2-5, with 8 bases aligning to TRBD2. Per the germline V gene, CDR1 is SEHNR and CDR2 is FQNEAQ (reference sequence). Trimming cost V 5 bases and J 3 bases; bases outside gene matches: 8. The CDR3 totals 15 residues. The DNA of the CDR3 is TGTGCCAGCAGCCCACGGACTAGCTCTAAAGAGACCCAGTACATC. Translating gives CASSPRTSSKETQYI.

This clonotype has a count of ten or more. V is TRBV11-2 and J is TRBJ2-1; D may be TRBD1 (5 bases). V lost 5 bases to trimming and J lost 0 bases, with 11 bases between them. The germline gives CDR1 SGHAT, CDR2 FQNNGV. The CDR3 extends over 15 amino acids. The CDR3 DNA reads TGTGCCAGCAGCCTCGACAGAGGCTCCTACAATGAGCAGTTCTTC. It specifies CASSLDRGSYNEQFF.

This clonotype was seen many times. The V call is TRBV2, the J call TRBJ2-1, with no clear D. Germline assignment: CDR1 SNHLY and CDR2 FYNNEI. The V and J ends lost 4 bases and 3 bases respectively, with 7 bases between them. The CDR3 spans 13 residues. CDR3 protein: CASSADNYNEQFF. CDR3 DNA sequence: TGTGCCAGCAGTGCCGACAACTACAATGAGCAGTTCTTC.

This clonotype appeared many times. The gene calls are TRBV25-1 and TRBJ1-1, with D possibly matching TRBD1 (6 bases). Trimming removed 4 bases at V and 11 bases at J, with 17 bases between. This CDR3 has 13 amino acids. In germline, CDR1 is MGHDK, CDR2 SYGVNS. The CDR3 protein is CASSVHNSGAAFF. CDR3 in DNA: TGTGCCAGCAGTGTTCACAACTCGGGGGCCGCTTTCTTT.

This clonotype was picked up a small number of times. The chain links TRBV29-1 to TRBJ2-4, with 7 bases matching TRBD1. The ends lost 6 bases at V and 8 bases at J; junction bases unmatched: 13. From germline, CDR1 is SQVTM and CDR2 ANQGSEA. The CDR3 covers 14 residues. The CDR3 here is CSVHLQGRFDIQYF. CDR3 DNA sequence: TGCAGCGTCCACTTACAGGGGAGATTCGACATTCAGTACTTC. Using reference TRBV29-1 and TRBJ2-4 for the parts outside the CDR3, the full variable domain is SAVISQKPSRDICQRGTSLTIQCQVDSQVTMMFWYRQQPGQSLTLIATANQGSEATYESGFVIDKFPISRPNLTFSTLTVSNMSPEDSSIYLCSVHLQGRFDIQYFGAGTRLSVL.

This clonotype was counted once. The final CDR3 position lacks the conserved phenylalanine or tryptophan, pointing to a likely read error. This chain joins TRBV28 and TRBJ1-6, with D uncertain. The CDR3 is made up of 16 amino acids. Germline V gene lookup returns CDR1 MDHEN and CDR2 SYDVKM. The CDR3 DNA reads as TGTGCCAGCAGTTCCGGGAATAAAGGGAATAATTCACCACTCCACTAT. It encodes CASSSGNKGNNSPLHY.